This TCR beta chain emerged from a study of Ad26.COV2.S vaccination and SARS-CoV-2 variants. Study observations and caveats: The placebo group had lower spike-specific TCR breadth than the vaccine recipients did.

This CDR3 spans 18 amino acids. J was trimmed by 3 bases and V by 5 bases; bases with no gene match: 13. CDR1 is MNHEY and CDR2 is SMNVEV in the germline V gene (reference sequence). In its sample, this clone was seen once. Its specificity is not known. The sample's treatment: around 19 received Ad26.COV2.S at low or high dose, single or two shots; 5 received placebo; per-sample allocation not given. At day 63 after the first vaccine or placebo injection, samples were drawn. TCRdb keeps only in-frame clones here, not all; method: immunoSEQ multiplex PCR. The sample lists about 400,000 clones, around 89% occurring once.

The sample was peripheral blood, taken in a trial of Ad26.COV2.S vaccine versus placebo. The TCR was taken from a person between 18 and 65 years old who received the Ad26.COV2.S COVID-19 vaccine or a placebo. V gene TRBV27 combines with J gene TRBJ1-4; 9 bases agree with TRBD1. The CDR3 nucleotides read TGTGCCAGCAGTACTTTTCGCCGGGACAGGGATTCTAATGAAAAACTGTTTTTT. It is translated as CASSTFRRDRDSNEKLFF.